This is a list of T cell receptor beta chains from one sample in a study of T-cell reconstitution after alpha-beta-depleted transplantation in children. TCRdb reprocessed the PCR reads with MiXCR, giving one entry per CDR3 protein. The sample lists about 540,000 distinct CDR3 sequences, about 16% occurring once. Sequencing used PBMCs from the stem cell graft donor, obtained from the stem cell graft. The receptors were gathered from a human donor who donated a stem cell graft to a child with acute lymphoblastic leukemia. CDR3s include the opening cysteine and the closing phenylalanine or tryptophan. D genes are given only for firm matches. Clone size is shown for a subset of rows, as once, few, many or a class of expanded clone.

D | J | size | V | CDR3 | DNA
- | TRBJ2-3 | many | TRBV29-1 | CSVGKGPAPTDTQYF | TGCAGCGTTGGAAAGGGACCAGCCCCCACAGATACGCAGTATTTT
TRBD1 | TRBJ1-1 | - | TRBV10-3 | CAISEPGQNPEAFF | TGTGCCATCAGTGAGCCGGGACAGAACCCTGAAGCTTTCTTT
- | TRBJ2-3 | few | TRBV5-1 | CASSLGRRGDTQYF | TGCGCCAGCAGCTTGGGGAGGAGGGGAGATACGCAGTATTTT
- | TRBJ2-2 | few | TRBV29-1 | CSAPVSTGELFF | TGCAGCGCCCCAGTGAGCACCGGGGAGCTGTTTTTT
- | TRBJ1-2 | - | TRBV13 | CASSLGRSYTF | TGTGCCAGCAGCCTTGGGAGGAGCTACACCTTC
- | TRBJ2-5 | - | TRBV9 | CASSVDGYGETQYF | TGTGCCAGCAGCGTAGACGGGTACGGAGAGACCCAGTACTTC
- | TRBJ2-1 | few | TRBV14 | CASSQYARRSYNEQFF | TGTGCCAGCAGCCAATACGCTAGGCGTTCCTACAATGAGCAGTTCTTC
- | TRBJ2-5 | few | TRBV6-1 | CASSEDQRIETQYF | TGTGCCAGCAGTGAAGACCAGCGTATAGAGACCCAGTACTTC
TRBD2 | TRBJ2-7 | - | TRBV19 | CASSMGLAAYEQYF | TGTGCCAGTAGTATGGGACTAGCGGCATACGAGCAGTACTTC
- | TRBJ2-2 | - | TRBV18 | CASSPLVPGNNTGELFF | TGTGCCAGCTCGCCCCTCGTACCGGGAAATAACACCGGGGAGCTGTTTTTT
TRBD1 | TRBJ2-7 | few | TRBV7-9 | CASSSGQDQQYF | TGTGCCAGCAGCTCGGGACAGGACCAGCAGTACTTC
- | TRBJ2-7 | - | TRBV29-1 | CSAFSGDYYEQYF | TGCAGCGCCTTCTCGGGAGATTACTACGAGCAGTACTTC
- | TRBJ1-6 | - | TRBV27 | CASKQGMDHSPLHF | TGTGCCAGCAAGCAGGGGATGGATCATTCACCCCTCCACTTT
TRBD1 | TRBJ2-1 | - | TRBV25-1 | CASTDRGGYNEQFF | TGTGCCAGCACTGACAGGGGAGGCTACAATGAGCAGTTCTTC
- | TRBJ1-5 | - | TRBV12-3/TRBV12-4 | CASRPDQTINQPQHF | TGTGCCAGCAGGCCTGATCAGACGATCAATCAGCCCCAGCATTTT
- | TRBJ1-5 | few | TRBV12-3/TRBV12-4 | CASSAGPSPQHF | TGTGCCAGCAGTGCCGGCCCCTCACCCCAGCATTTT
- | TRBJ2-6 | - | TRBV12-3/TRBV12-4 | CASSPGTPGANVLTF | TGTGCCAGCAGCCCCGGGACACCTGGGGCCAACGTCCTGACTTTC